These T cell receptor beta chains were read from a single sample in a study of beta chain features in type 1 diabetes. This table comes from immunoSEQ multiplex PCR, and its TCRdb copy is limited to in-frame clones, with some not included. The sample carries approximately 170,000 clones, 63% recorded once. Source material: naive CD4+ T cells from blood. The receptor source for this set is a man aged 30 to 45 with type 1 diabetes. Both conserved end residues are part of each CDR3. Each record gives: V gene, J gene, D gene, clone size, CDR3 DNA, CDR3 protein. D genes are given only for firm matches. The size of a clone is reported for some rows only, either as once, few or many, or as a class for expanded clones.

v_gene: TRBV2; j_gene: TRBJ2-4; d_gene: TRBD1; abundance: NA; CDR3nt: TGTGCCAGCAGTCCAGACAGGGTAGCCAAAAACATTCAGTACTTC; CDR3aa: CASSPDRVAKNIQYF
v_gene: TRBV11-2; j_gene: TRBJ2-5; d_gene: NA; abundance: NA; CDR3nt: TGTGCCAGCAGCCCTGGGCCGAGGACCCAGTACTTC; CDR3aa: CASSPGPRTQYF
v_gene: TRBV5-4; j_gene: TRBJ2-5; d_gene: TRBD1; abundance: NA; CDR3nt: TGTGCCAGCAGCTTGCAAGGGGGCGGGACCCAGTACTTC; CDR3aa: CASSLQGGGTQYF
v_gene: TRBV18; j_gene: TRBJ2-5; d_gene: TRBD1; abundance: NA; CDR3nt: TGTGCCAGCTCACCAGACAGGGGAGGCCAGACCCAGTACTTC; CDR3aa: CASSPDRGGQTQYF
v_gene: TRBV5-4; j_gene: TRBJ1-1; d_gene: NA; abundance: NA; CDR3nt: TGTGCCAGCAGCTTGAAGGCCCTGAACACTGAAGCTTTCTTT; CDR3aa: CASSLKALNTEAFF
v_gene: TRBV7-2; j_gene: TRBJ2-3; d_gene: NA; abundance: once; CDR3nt: TGTGCCAGCAGCTCCGCAAACACAGATACGCAGTATTTT; CDR3aa: CASSSANTDTQYF
v_gene: TRBV14; j_gene: TRBJ1-6; d_gene: NA; abundance: NA; CDR3nt: TGTGCCAGCAGCCAAGATCTTCGGAATTCACCCCTCCACTTT; CDR3aa: CASSQDLRNSPLHF
v_gene: TRBV2; j_gene: TRBJ2-7; d_gene: NA; abundance: NA; CDR3nt: TGTGCCAGCAGGCCGGCCTACGAGCAGTACTTC; CDR3aa: CASRPAYEQYF
v_gene: TRBV29-1; j_gene: TRBJ2-1; d_gene: NA; abundance: few; CDR3nt: TGCAGCGTAGTACGTAGTAGTAATGAGCAGTTCTTC; CDR3aa: CSVVRSSNEQFF
v_gene: TRBV7-6; j_gene: TRBJ2-5; d_gene: TRBD1; abundance: NA; CDR3nt: TGTGCCAGCAGCCCAGGGACAGTTCAAGAGACCCAGTACTTC; CDR3aa: CASSPGTVQETQYF
v_gene: TRBV30; j_gene: TRBJ2-6; d_gene: NA; abundance: NA; CDR3nt: TGTGCCTGGAGTGTACGTATGGTCTCTGGGGCCAACGTCCTGACTTTC; CDR3aa: CAWSVRMVSGANVLTF
v_gene: TRBV30; j_gene: TRBJ1-4; d_gene: NA; abundance: NA; CDR3nt: TGTGCCTGGAGGGACCTAAGTAATGAAAAACTGTTTTTT; CDR3aa: CAWRDLSNEKLFF
v_gene: TRBV28; j_gene: TRBJ1-2; d_gene: NA; abundance: NA; CDR3nt: TGTGCCTCGCAGGTCCGGGGCGGCTACACCTTC; CDR3aa: CASQVRGGYTF
v_gene: TRBV5-1; j_gene: TRBJ2-1; d_gene: TRBD1; abundance: NA; CDR3nt: TGCGCCAGCAGCTTGGACGGGGACAGCTACAATGAGCAGTTCTTC; CDR3aa: CASSLDGDSYNEQFF
v_gene: TRBV29-1; j_gene: TRBJ2-5; d_gene: NA; abundance: NA; CDR3nt: TGCAGCGTTGAAGATGGTTACTACCAAGAGACCCAGTACTTC; CDR3aa: CSVEDGYYQETQYF
v_gene: TRBV29-1; j_gene: TRBJ1-4; d_gene: NA; abundance: NA; CDR3nt: TGCAGCGTTGGGGTGGCACAAAATGAAAAACTGTTTTTT; CDR3aa: CSVGVAQNEKLFF
v_gene: TRBV7-8; j_gene: TRBJ2-5; d_gene: NA; abundance: few; CDR3nt: TGTGCCAGCAGCTTAGCGGGCCAGAGAGAGACCCAGTACTTC; CDR3aa: CASSLAGQRETQYF
v_gene: TRBV25-1; j_gene: TRBJ2-5; d_gene: NA; abundance: NA; CDR3nt: TGTGCCAGCACCGTGGGCCTCGGATCTGGAGAGACCCAGTACTTC; CDR3aa: CASTVGLGSGETQYF
v_gene: TRBV6-4; j_gene: TRBJ2-5; d_gene: NA; abundance: NA; CDR3nt: TGTGCCAGCAGCACAGAGGGTGGAGAGACCCAGTACTTC; CDR3aa: CASSTEGGETQYF
v_gene: TRBV11-2; j_gene: TRBJ2-3; d_gene: NA; abundance: few; CDR3nt: TGTGCCAGCAGCTTAATGGGCGCGAAAATCACAGATACGCAGTATTTT; CDR3aa: CASSLMGAKITDTQYF
v_gene: TRBV5-4; j_gene: TRBJ2-5; d_gene: TRBD2; abundance: few; CDR3nt: TGTGCCAGCAGCCTGCTGGGACTAGCGGAAGAGACCCAGTACTTC; CDR3aa: CASSLLGLAEETQYF
v_gene: TRBV19; j_gene: TRBJ2-1; d_gene: TRBD1; abundance: NA; CDR3nt: TGTGCCAGTAGTCCGATACGGGACAGGGGGCAAAATGAGCAGTTCTTC; CDR3aa: CASSPIRDRGQNEQFF
v_gene: TRBV2; j_gene: TRBJ2-2; d_gene: TRBD2; abundance: NA; CDR3nt: TGTGCCAGCACAACTAGCGGGGGGAACACCGGGGAGCTGTTTTTT; CDR3aa: CASTTSGGNTGELFF
v_gene: TRBV9; j_gene: TRBJ2-7; d_gene: TRBD2; abundance: few; CDR3nt: TGTGCCAGCAGCGCCCGGGACTACTCCTACGAGCAGTACTTC; CDR3aa: CASSARDYSYEQYF
v_gene: TRBV9; j_gene: TRBJ1-6; d_gene: TRBD1; abundance: NA; CDR3nt: TGTGCCAGCAGCCCTGGGACAGGGGGCTATTCACCCCTCCACTTT; CDR3aa: CASSPGTGGYSPLHF
v_gene: TRBV7-9; j_gene: TRBJ2-3; d_gene: TRBD1; abundance: few; CDR3nt: TGTGCCAGCAGCTTAGCGACAGGGGGCACAGATACGCAGTATTTT; CDR3aa: CASSLATGGTDTQYF
v_gene: TRBV29-1; j_gene: TRBJ2-5; d_gene: TRBD1; abundance: NA; CDR3nt: TGCAGCGTTGAGGGGACAGATCAAGAGACCCAGTACTTC; CDR3aa: CSVEGTDQETQYF
v_gene: TRBV13; j_gene: TRBJ2-7; d_gene: NA; abundance: few; CDR3nt: TGTGCCAGCAGCTTAGGAAGCTCCTACGAGCAGTACTTC; CDR3aa: CASSLGSSYEQYF
v_gene: TRBV9; j_gene: TRBJ2-5; d_gene: NA; abundance: few; CDR3nt: TGTGCCAGCAGCCCCCTGGCCCAAGAGACCCAGTACTTC; CDR3aa: CASSPLAQETQYF
v_gene: TRBV7-2; j_gene: TRBJ2-5; d_gene: NA; abundance: NA; CDR3nt: TGTGCCAGCAGCTCAATAGCTGGGACCGTAGAGACCCAGTACTTC; CDR3aa: CASSSIAGTVETQYF
v_gene: TRBV7-2; j_gene: TRBJ2-5; d_gene: NA; abundance: NA; CDR3nt: TGTGCCAGCAGCGCAGGCCAGACCAGAGAGACCCAGTACTTC; CDR3aa: CASSAGQTRETQYF
v_gene: TRBV4-3; j_gene: TRBJ2-3; d_gene: NA; abundance: NA; CDR3nt: TGCGCCAGCAGCCAAGATACGGCAGGTGGAGATACGCAGTATTTT; CDR3aa: CASSQDTAGGDTQYF
v_gene: TRBV7-9; j_gene: TRBJ2-3; d_gene: NA; abundance: few; CDR3nt: TGTGCCAGCAGCTCATCGGCCGCCCAGAGCACAGATACGCAGTATTTT; CDR3aa: CASSSSAAQSTDTQYF
v_gene: TRBV7-6; j_gene: TRBJ2-7; d_gene: TRBD1; abundance: NA; CDR3nt: TGTGCCAGCAGCTTAGCGGGACAGGGGTTCGACGAGCAGTACTTC; CDR3aa: CASSLAGQGFDEQYF
v_gene: TRBV11-2; j_gene: TRBJ2-1; d_gene: TRBD2; abundance: NA; CDR3nt: TGTGCCAGCAGCCGATTTACTAGCGGGGGACCCAATGAGCAGTTCTTC; CDR3aa: CASSRFTSGGPNEQFF
v_gene: TRBV5-6; j_gene: TRBJ1-5; d_gene: NA; abundance: NA; CDR3nt: TGTGCCAGCAGCTTAAGGGGTCCTAGCAATCAGCCCCAGCATTTT; CDR3aa: CASSLRGPSNQPQHF
v_gene: TRBV6-6; j_gene: TRBJ2-7; d_gene: TRBD1; abundance: NA; CDR3nt: TGTGCCAGCAGTTTACAGGGGTACGAGCAGTACTTC; CDR3aa: CASSLQGYEQYF
v_gene: TRBV5-6; j_gene: TRBJ2-1; d_gene: NA; abundance: NA; CDR3nt: TGTGCCAGCAGCTTGGACAGCGGGCCAACCTACAATGAGCAGTTCTTC; CDR3aa: CASSLDSGPTYNEQFF
v_gene: TRBV4-2; j_gene: TRBJ2-7; d_gene: NA; abundance: NA; CDR3nt: TGTGCCAGCAGCCGACAAGGGGGGCACTACGAGCAGTACTTC; CDR3aa: CASSRQGGHYEQYF
v_gene: TRBV19; j_gene: TRBJ2-4; d_gene: NA; abundance: NA; CDR3nt: TGTGCCAGTTCTGATTTTTTAAACATTCAGTACTTC; CDR3aa: CASSDFLNIQYF
v_gene: TRBV9; j_gene: TRBJ2-3; d_gene: TRBD2; abundance: NA; CDR3nt: TGTGCCAGCAGCCCCCAAGGGAGCGGGGGACCAGATACGCAGTATTTT; CDR3aa: CASSPQGSGGPDTQYF
v_gene: TRBV6-6; j_gene: TRBJ2-2; d_gene: NA; abundance: NA; CDR3nt: TGTGCCAGCAGACCTGAGTGGTCCACCGGGGAGCTGTTTTTT; CDR3aa: CASRPEWSTGELFF
v_gene: TRBV30; j_gene: TRBJ2-7; d_gene: TRBD1; abundance: NA; CDR3nt: TGTGCCTGGAGTGTGGGGACAGGGATCTACGAGCAGTACTTC; CDR3aa: CAWSVGTGIYEQYF
v_gene: TRBV7-2; j_gene: TRBJ2-6; d_gene: NA; abundance: NA; CDR3nt: TGTGCCAGCAGCTTACGGGGGTCTGGGGCCAACGTCCTGACTTTC; CDR3aa: CASSLRGSGANVLTF
v_gene: TRBV27; j_gene: TRBJ1-2; d_gene: NA; abundance: NA; CDR3nt: TGTGCCAGCAGTTCTACAGGGTGGCAAGGCTATGGCTACACCTTC; CDR3aa: CASSSTGWQGYGYTF
v_gene: TRBV29-1; j_gene: TRBJ2-5; d_gene: NA; abundance: few; CDR3nt: TGCAGCGTTGTTTTGCAGCAAGAGACCCAGTACTTC; CDR3aa: CSVVLQQETQYF
v_gene: TRBV18; j_gene: TRBJ2-7; d_gene: NA; abundance: NA; CDR3nt: TGTGCCAGCTCATCGGCGGGTGACGAGCAGTACTTC; CDR3aa: CASSSAGDEQYF
v_gene: TRBV2; j_gene: TRBJ2-1; d_gene: NA; abundance: few; CDR3nt: TGTGCCAGCAGCCTTGAGGGGGTAGGGTACGATGAGCAGTTCTTC; CDR3aa: CASSLEGVGYDEQFF
v_gene: TRBV7-2; j_gene: TRBJ1-2; d_gene: NA; abundance: NA; CDR3nt: TGTGCCAGCAGCTTAGGAACGGACTATGGCTACACCTTC; CDR3aa: CASSLGTDYGYTF
v_gene: TRBV29-1; j_gene: TRBJ1-1; d_gene: NA; abundance: NA; CDR3nt: TGCAGCGTCAGGGCTTCGAACACTGAAGCTTTCTTT; CDR3aa: CSVRASNTEAFF
v_gene: TRBV4-3; j_gene: TRBJ1-1; d_gene: NA; abundance: few; CDR3nt: TGCGCCAGCAGCCAACGGTTGGAGAACACTGAAGCTTTCTTT; CDR3aa: CASSQRLENTEAFF
v_gene: TRBV7-2; j_gene: TRBJ2-7; d_gene: TRBD1; abundance: NA; CDR3nt: TGTGCCAGCAGCCCGGACAGGGACCACGAGCAGTACTTC; CDR3aa: CASSPDRDHEQYF